This TCR beta chain was identified during a study of cytomegalovirus exposure and HLA in healthy donors. The wider study: From donors who were HLA-typed, an early data release held 65 million to 85 million unique TCRs. Study conclusions and caveats: A highly shared variant cluster was judged a likely technical artifact. Later, an analysis showed that TCR beta chains associated with HLA were more clonally expanded than others that were equally common.

Germline CDR1 SGHTA, CDR2 FQGNSA. With 5 bases clipped from V and 5 bases from J, the junction kept 12 bases outside the gene matches. There are 19 residues in the CDR3. Worth noting for this clone: Its antigen is unknown.

PCR primers comprised 60 Vbeta and 13 Jbeta primers. Method: immunoSEQ multiplex PCR; TCRdb's copy keeps in-frame clones and lacks some. The top ten hold around 0.74% of the sample, which has about 100,000 clones, around 82% seen once. This sequence originates from a woman aged 55 to 70 in good health and CMV-seronegative. This sequence joins TRBV7-2 and TRBJ2-1, with 16 positions matching TRBD2. The sequencing sample was made of PBMCs. This CDR3 is CASSPGLAGGFPSHNEQFF. CDR3 in DNA: TGTGCCAGCAGCCCGGGACTAGCGGGGGGGTTTCCATCCCACAATGAGCAGTTCTTC.